One sample yielded the 5 T cell receptor beta chains listed below, sequenced in a study of OX40 agonist ivuxolimab in advanced cancers. Generated by immunoSEQ multiplex PCR, the TCRdb table keeps only in-frame clones and is missing some. Among about 55,000 clones listed, 84% were seen once. The sample in question was CD4+ or CD8+ T cells sorted from blood, obtained in a trial of the OX40 agonist ivuxolimab. Receptors originate from an adult with an advanced solid tumor such as melanoma, head and neck, liver or kidney cancer.

This clone was seen once. V usage is TRBV7-2 and J usage is TRBJ1-4; no clear D gene. CDR3 size: 14 residues. Trimming took off 1 base at V and 5 bases at J, with 8 bases between the two ends. Germline V gene sequence: CDR1 SGHTA, CDR2 FQGNSA. This CDR3 reads CASSLEQRNEKLFF. The CDR3 DNA is TGTGCCAGCAGCTTAGAACAGAGGAATGAAAAACTGTTTTTT.

The chain joins TRBV5-1 to TRBJ2-7, with D unclear. Germline V lookup: CDR1 SGHRS, CDR2 YFSETQ. Trimming pared 3 bases from V and 6 bases from J, leaving 7 bases between. CDR3 length: 11 amino acids. CDR3 nucleotide sequence: TGCGCCAGCAGCTCCAAATCCGAGCAGTACTTC. This encodes CASSSKSEQYF. The full variable domain, rest sourced from reference TRBV5-1 and TRBJ2-7, is KAGVTQTPRYLIKTRGQQVTLSCSPISGHRSVSWYQQTPGQGLQFLFEYFSETQRNKGNFPGRFSGRQFSNSRSEMNVSTLELGDSALYLCASSSKSEQYFGPGTRLTVT.

This clone was recorded a few times. V and J are TRBV6-1 and TRBJ2-5, with D possibly matching TRBD2 (5 bases). The CDR3 has 14 residues. Trimming shortened V by 2 bases and J by 1 base, and 8 bases separated the two germline ends. Germline V gene sequence: CDR1 MNHNS, CDR2 SASEGT. The CDR3 sequence: CASSEFGVQETQYF. CDR3 sequence (DNA): TGTGCCAGCAGTGAATTCGGGGTCCAAGAGACCCAGTACTTC.

The chain recombines TRBV5-1 with TRBJ1-3, with TRBD1 identical over 11 bases. V was clipped by 0 bases and J by 4 bases; unmatched bases: 3. Germline V CDR1 and CDR2: SGHRS, YFSETQ. The CDR3 consists of 16 residues. The CDR3 nucleotides are TGCGCCAGCAGCTTGGACGGACAGGGGGCAGGAAACACCATATATTTT. Encoded protein: CASSLDGQGAGNTIYF.

The J gene is TRBJ1-5, the V gene TRBV11-2; TRBD1 aligns across 12 bases. In germline, CDR1 is SGHAT, CDR2 FQNNGV. The CDR3 is 16 residues long. V was clipped by 2 bases and J by 8 bases; unmatched bases: 7. DNA of the CDR3: TGTGCCAGCAGCTTACTAGGGACAGGGGGCAGGGAGCCCCAGCATTTT. This translates into CASSLLGTGGREPQHF. The whole variable domain, filled in from reference TRBV11-2 and TRBJ1-5, reads EAGVAQSPRYKIIEKRQSVAFWCNPISGHATLYWYQQILGQGPKLLIQFQNNGVVDDSQLPKDRFSAERLKGVDSTLKIQPAKLEDSAVYLCASSLLGTGGREPQHFGDGTRLSIL.